This paragraph covers one T cell receptor beta chain sequence. No antigen is known for it. This may be a read error, as it is one base from a much larger clone. Naive CD8 T cell libraries were made from 20,000 to 1,000,000 sorted cells using 10%, 30% or 50% of purified RNA. On a BD FACSAria II, naive CD8 T cells were FACS-sorted as CD8+CD4-CCR7+CD45RA+ and collected into RLT Plus buffer. To test detection sensitivity, Jurkat RNA equivalent to more than 9 TCR copies was spiked into samples of about 17,000-1,100,000 naive CD8 T cells. CD8 T cells were enriched with RosetteSep CD8+ T Cell Enrichment Cocktail and Ficoll-Paque, followed by ACK red cell lysis. Library generation was performed with PCR. The sequencer was a NextSeq 500. Bulk TCR libraries were generated as previously described, with the TCR primers listed in Table S5 used. The Qiagen AllPrep DNA/RNA kit was used to purify total RNA. Before any analysis, reads coming from multiple sequencing runs of the same library were combined into one pool. Concerning the study's data processing: Reads were retained only if their TCR constant sequence matched exactly, and those retained reads were trimmed to 150 nt and grouped according to their 12-nt molecular barcodes. Reads in each barcode group were sub-clustered using a 15% Levenshtein threshold, and a quality-weighted consensus sequence was built for each RNA molecule. Non-functional sequences were excluded, and lower-count sequences lying one edit away from another sequence were also excluded. On the basis of fitting two negative binomial distributions, barcode sub-clusters with fewer than 20% of the maximum read count were discarded. Using fastp trimming at Q25 and MiXCR clonotype assembly, TCRdb reanalyzed the public sequencing data and kept in-frame beta chains. Rows are unified per CDR3 protein, each entry keeping the most common DNA and genes. The V and J calls shown here were made by TCRdb, not taken from the authors' results. The sample table shows 400,000 to 600,000 distinct CDR3 sequences, and roughly 24% are seen once. The top ten clonotypes cover about 0.75% of the sample.

This record comes from a study of molecular identifiers for immune sequencing clone quantification (dated by TCRdb to the late 2010s). General notes on the study: In a replicate experiment, RNA from about 20,000 or 100,000 naive CD8 T cells was split into five aliquots, four of which were sequenced. CD8 T cells were used in a methods study to benchmark molecular-identifier clustering-based TCR repertoire sequencing (MIDCIRS) and TCR RNA copy counting.

Between the V and J ends, shortened by 7 bases and 7 bases respectively, the junction contains 22 bases. Including cysteine and phenylalanine, the CDR3 has 15 amino acids. Only the CDR3 part of the read is kept: 45 bases, read in frame from the first base. The germline V gene encodes CDR1 SEHNR and CDR2 FQNEAQ (reference sequence). What the work shows at the level of the full study, not this receptor alone: Spiked-in Jurkat TCR RNA equivalent to a single cell was reported to be detectable even among 980,000 or so naive CD8 T cells. The naive libraries included spiked-in Jurkat TCR RNA (under eleven copies' worth), and this Jurkat TCR RNA is not part of the donor repertoire. In CMV-specific effector cells, over 98% of molecules were held by clones above 20 RNA copies, whereas under 1% of molecules were held by such clones in naive cells. Highly expanded clone sizes could be underestimated if identical TCR molecules share a barcode. Modeling gave about three recovered TCR RNA copies per cell versus approximately 10 by digital PCR, implying 25% to 30% capture efficiency. Without barcode sub-clustering, chimeric consensus sequences inflated TCR diversity; chimeras reached as high as 47%.

The receptor was isolated from a human donor in good health. Some libraries in this study had Jurkat cell RNA spiked in. The sequenced material came from naive CD8+ T cells from blood, with Jurkat cell RNA spiked in. Interpreted using the paper, the cell subset or site label stands for: FACS-sorted CD8+CD4-CCR7+CD45RA+ naive T cells. In this chain, TRBV7-9 is recombined with TRBJ1-2, with no D gene named confidently. In nucleotide form, the sequence is TGTGCCAGCAACCACAATCCGGGAACCCCTCCTGGCTACACCTTC. Its amino acids are CASNHNPGTPPGYTF.